Below, 26 T cell receptor beta chains from the same sample are listed, as sequenced in a study of T cells in Graves' hyperthyroidism and ophthalmopathy. TCR beta CDR3 regions were amplified from RNA. Primed by the HTBI set, a first-round RT-PCR was run on the TCR CDR3. TCRdb reprocessed the multiplex PCR reads with MiXCR, giving one entry per CDR3 protein. The sample includes more than 300,000 distinct CDR3 sequences, roughly 13% of them seen just once. The material sequenced was blood. The receptors were gathered from a woman in her thirties with Graves' hyperthyroidism.

The V call is TRBV20-1, the J call TRBJ2-7, with 7 bases identical to TRBD1. J lost 1 base, V lost 4 bases, and 7 bases had no gene match. CDR1 and CDR2 (germline): DFQATT, SNEGSKA (reference sequence). The CDR3 loop spans 14 amino acids. The CDR3 reads CSANRDSGSYEQYF. The CDR3, as DNA: TGCAGTGCTAACCGGGACAGCGGATCCTACGAGCAGTACTTC.

This clonotype was recorded at least ten times. This chain uses TRBV7-9 with TRBJ2-5; 13 nucleotides align to TRBD2. CDR3 length: 15 amino acids. The ends lost 5 bases at V and 10 bases at J; junction bases unmatched: 10. CDR1 is SEHNR and CDR2 is FQNEAQ in the germline V gene (reference sequence). CDR3 nucleotide sequence: TGTGCCAGCAGCACGGGACTAGCGGGACACCGTGACCAGTACTTC. This codes for CASSTGLAGHRDQYF.

This clonotype was recorded a few times. A much more abundant neighbour one base away suggests this may be a read error. The CDR3 sequence is CACSSIAGGITYEQYF. As DNA, the CDR3 is TGTGCCTGCAGCTCCATAGCGGGAGGGATCACCTACGAGCAGTACTTC. This chain joins TRBV11-2 and TRBJ2-7; 11 bases agree with TRBD2. Germline V gene lookup returns CDR1 SGHAT and CDR2 FQNNGV. This CDR3 is built from 16 residues.

This clonotype was observed many times. The chain is built from TRBV6-6 and TRBJ1-1, with 7 positions matching TRBD1. The germline gives CDR1 MNHNY, CDR2 SVGAGI (reference sequence). Trimming at V came to 2 bases and at J to 3 bases, leaving 3 bases not matched to a gene. The CDR3 is 14 residues long. CDR3 nucleotides: TGTGCCAGCAGTTACCCGACAGGGTACACTGAAGCTTTCTTT. Encoded protein: CASSYPTGYTEAFF.

This clonotype was detected many times. This chain connects TRBV29-1 to TRBJ2-7; TRBD2 matches 8 bases. Unmatched junction bases numbered 11, after V lost 0 bases and J lost 7 bases. Looked up from germline, CDR1 is SQVTM and CDR2 is ANQGSEA. The CDR3 is 15 residues long. As DNA, the CDR3 is TGCAGCGTTGAAGAAGGCCCAGCGGGAGTTGGAGAGCAGTACTTC. Protein sequence: CSVEEGPAGVGEQYF.

This clonotype was recorded many times. This chain connects TRBV7-9 to TRBJ2-4, with D possibly TRBD2 on 7 matching bases. Deletions cut 4 bases from V and 1 base from J, with 11 bases between. The CDR3 spans 15 residues. Looked up from germline, CDR1 is SEHNR and CDR2 is FQNEAQ (reference sequence). The CDR3 DNA follows: TGTGCCAGCAGCTCGGGGGGCACTGCCAAAAACATTCAGTACTTC. Translation gives CASSSGGTAKNIQYF.

This clonotype came up many times. V usage is TRBV2 and J usage is TRBJ2-5, with 7 positions matching TRBD1. V lost 6 bases and J lost 1; bases outside the gene matches: 11. The CDR3 totals 16 residues. Germline V gives CDR1 SNHLY, CDR2 FYNNEI. The DNA for the CDR3 is TGTGCCAGCAGACCGAAGGGGGCGCAATCCCAAGAGACCCAGTACTTC. This codes for CASRPKGAQSQETQYF. Filled out from reference TRBV2 and TRBJ2-5, the complete variable domain reads EPEVTQTPSHQVTQMGQEVILRCVPISNHLYFYWYRQILGQKVEFLVSFYNNEISEKSEIFDDQFSVERPDGSNFTLKIRSTKLEDSAMYFCASRPKGAQSQETQYFGPGTRLLVL.

This sequence joins TRBV4-3 and TRBJ2-3; tentatively, D is TRBD1 or TRBD2 (5 bases each). V dropped 0 bases and J dropped 6 bases, with 13 bases sitting between them. The CDR3 has 15 residues. Germline loops: CDR1 LGHNA, CDR2 YSLEER. The CDR3 DNA sequence: TGCGCCAGCAGCCAAGATTGGGGGATATGGGATACGCAGTATTTT. This translates into CASSQDWGIWDTQYF.

This clonotype was counted many times. The gene calls are TRBV28 and TRBJ2-2; the D gene is possibly TRBD2 (5 bases). The CDR3 has 14 amino acids. In germline, CDR1 is MDHEN, CDR2 SYDVKM. V dropped 6 bases and J dropped 4 bases, with 12 bases sitting between them. The CDR3 spells CASSYSVLTGELFF. DNA for the CDR3: TGTGCCAGCAGCTATAGCGTGCTCACCGGGGAGCTGTTTTTT.

There are many counts of this clonotype. V usage is TRBV19 and J usage is TRBJ2-5; 10 nucleotides match TRBD1. From germline, CDR1 is LNHDA and CDR2 SQIVND (reference sequence). The trim removed 3 bases at V and 4 bases at J, leaving 8 bases unmatched. The length of the CDR3 is 16 residues. DNA of the CDR3: TGTGCCAGTAGTATCGACGGGACAGGGGCGGGAGAGACCCAGTACTTC. This sequence encodes CASSIDGTGAGETQYF. The full variable domain, with the rest looked up from reference TRBV19 and TRBJ2-5, is DGGITQSPKYLFRKEGQNVTLSCEQNLNHDAMYWYRQDPGQGLRLIYYSQIVNDFQKGDIAEGYSVSREKKESFPLTVTSAQKNPTAFYLCASSIDGTGAGETQYFGPGTRLLVL.

Ten or more counts support this clonotype. This rearrangement joins TRBV6-2 or TRBV6-3 to TRBJ2-1; D not resolved. Deletions cut 0 bases from V and 9 bases from J, with 9 bases between. The CDR3 consists of 13 residues. The germline gives CDR1 MNHEY, CDR2 SVGEGT. DNA for the CDR3: TGTGCCAGCAGTTACTCGATTGGCTTTGAGCAGTTCTTC. This codes for CASSYSIGFEQFF.

This clonotype has a handful of counts. This chain links TRBV20-1 with TRBJ2-7, with 7 bases identical to TRBD2. J gave up 1 base and V 0 bases, and 6 bases lay outside the gene matches. The CDR3 contains 15 residues. Looked up from germline, CDR1 is DFQATT and CDR2 is SNEGSKA (reference sequence). The CDR3 coding sequence is TGCAGTGCTAGAGACCGGGACTACCCTTCCTACGAGCAGTACTTC. It encodes CSARDRDYPSYEQYF.

This clonotype was counted ten times or more. CDR3 sequence reads: CATGTPNQPQHF. The CDR3 DNA reads as TGTGCCACCGGGACACCCAATCAGCCCCAGCATTTT. The V and J genes are TRBV28 and TRBJ1-5; weak D call: TRBD1 (6 bases). Trimming took 10 bases from V and 3 from J, leaving 10 bases between them. This CDR3 region has 12 residues. The V gene's germline CDR1 is MDHEN and CDR2 SYDVKM.

This clonotype was found a few times. The V call is TRBV30, the J call TRBJ1-6, with D tentatively TRBD1 (6 bases). V gave up 4 bases and J gave up 5 bases, with 9 bases separating them. Per the germline V gene, CDR1 is GTSNPN and CDR2 is SVGIG (reference sequence). The CDR3 runs 13 residues. The CDR3 sequence: CAWTGTNNSPLHF. The CDR3 DNA is TGTGCCTGGACCGGGACAAATAATTCACCCCTCCACTTT.

In its sample, this clonotype was seen many times. This sequence joins TRBV24-1 and TRBJ1-2, with D unresolved. The CDR3 has 16 amino acids. Germline loops: CDR1 KGHDR, CDR2 SFDVKD. V was pared by 7 bases and J by 5 bases, with 22 bases between. The CDR3, as DNA: TGTGCCACCAGGGCGCCCGCAAGGCCCGATGGGTATGGCTACACCTTC. It is translated as CATRAPARPDGYGYTF.

This clonotype occurred many times. The V and J genes are TRBV6-1 and TRBJ1-5, with 9 positions matching TRBD1. The CDR3 has 17 amino acids. Germline V gene sequence: CDR1 MNHNS, CDR2 SASEGT. After removal of 6 bases from V and 5 bases from J, the junction contained 14 bases not matched to a gene. CDR3: CASSRFNPGQGDQPQHF. DNA for the CDR3: TGTGCCAGCAGCCGCTTCAATCCGGGACAGGGCGATCAGCCCCAGCATTTT.

Only a few counts were recorded for this clonotype. V gene TRBV4-2 combines with J gene TRBJ2-7; the match to TRBD1 covers 9 bases. Germline CDR1 reads LGHNA; CDR2 reads YNFKEQ. V was clipped by 0 bases and J by 4 bases; unmatched bases: 7. The CDR3 length is 16 residues. The CDR3 reads CASSQDLGDRDYEQYF. CDR3 sequence (DNA): TGTGCCAGCAGCCAAGATCTTGGGGACAGGGATTACGAGCAGTACTTC.

This clonotype has more than one count but fewer than ten. The chain employs TRBV30 and TRBJ2-7; no clear D. CDR3 size: 12 residues. V gave up 4 bases and J gave up 2 bases, with 9 bases separating them. The germline V gene has CDR1 GTSNPN and CDR2 SVGIG (reference sequence). This CDR3 reads CAWTRTAYEQYF. DNA of the CDR3: TGTGCCTGGACCCGGACGGCCTACGAGCAGTACTTC.

As regards this clonotype: Compared with germline, one end of the junction differs, possibly owing to a read error. The CDR3, as DNA: TGTGCCAGCAGCCCTAGGGGCATAAATGGGCAGTTCTTC. It yields the protein CASSPRGINGQFF. This chain links TRBV7-3 with TRBJ2-1, with D perhaps TRBD1 (5 bases). Germline V gene sequence: CDR1 SGHTA, CDR2 FQGTGA. The CDR3 runs 13 residues.

This clonotype was recorded at least ten times. This chain connects TRBV29-1 to TRBJ1-1; no clear D gene. Germline V gene data show CDR1 as SQVTM and CDR2 as ANQGSEA. The V end was cut by 7 bases, the J end by 0 bases, with 6 bases between. This CDR3 is 11 amino acids long. The DNA for the CDR3 is TGCAGCGCTCGGATGAACACTGAAGCTTTCTTT. It is translated as CSARMNTEAFF.

This chain connects TRBV19 to TRBJ2-7; D not resolved. Trimming left V 0 bases short and J 3 bases short, with 12 bases between. Germline CDR1 is LNHDA and CDR2 is SQIVND (reference sequence). The CDR3 sequence is 15 residues long. DNA of the CDR3: TGTGCCAGTAGTATAGAGCTCGTATTGTACTACGAGCAGTACTTC. This gives the protein CASSIELVLYYEQYF.

The table lists this clonotype with many counts. The chain uses TRBV28 and TRBJ2-5, with D possibly TRBD2 on 5 matching bases. Germline V CDR1 and CDR2: MDHEN, SYDVKM. CDR3 length equals 15 residues. Trimming stripped 3 bases from V and 1 base from J, with 12 bases between. In DNA form, the CDR3 reads TGTGCCAGCAGTTTTAGTGGGAGCGGCCAAGAGACCCAGTACTTC. Amino acid sequence: CASSFSGSGQETQYF.

This clonotype has ten or more counts. J is TRBJ2-3 and V is TRBV10-3; 8 bases are shared with TRBD2. The germline V gene encodes CDR1 ENHRY and CDR2 SYGVKD. The CDR3 loop spans 15 amino acids. With 6 bases clipped from V and 1 base from J, the junction kept 6 bases outside the gene matches. The CDR3 DNA reads as TGTGCCATCAGCAACACGGGAGGGGGCACAGATACGCAGTATTTT. Translation gives CAISNTGGGTDTQYF.

The V and J genes are TRBV2 and TRBJ2-3; 11 bases map to TRBD2. CDR1 and CDR2 from the germline V gene are SNHLY and FYNNEI. Trimming at V came to 6 bases and at J to 2 bases, leaving 10 bases not matched to a gene. There are 17 residues in the CDR3. DNA for the CDR3: TGTGCCAGCAGAAGCGAGACTAGCGGGGTTTTCACAGATACGCAGTATTTT. Residues: CASRSETSGVFTDTQYF.

A note on this clonotype: A much larger clone sits a single nucleotide away, making a read error possible. The chain is built from TRBV12-3 or TRBV12-4 and TRBJ2-7, with D uncertain. With the DNA end fitting TRBJ2-1 better, the J assignment may be wrong. The CDR3 is 14 residues long. The CDR3 protein is CASSLAGSTYEQFF. CDR3 in DNA: TGTGCCAGCAGTTTAGCGGGGTCTACCTACGAGCAGTTCTTC.

The CDR3 DNA sequence: TGTGCCAGCAGCTTAGCCCTTCTAGCGAGGAGCTCCTACGAGCAGTACTTC. This encodes CASSLALLARSSYEQYF. V usage is TRBV7-9 and J usage is TRBJ2-7, with D possibly TRBD2 on 6 matching bases. Germline V gives CDR1 SEHNR, CDR2 FQNEAQ (reference sequence). This CDR3 is built from 17 residues. Trimming stripped 0 bases from V and 0 bases from J, with 15 bases between.